A selection of T cell receptor beta chains follows, all from one sample in a study of blood T cell repertoires in COVID-19. Generated by immunoSEQ multiplex PCR, the TCRdb table keeps only in-frame clones and is missing some. The table has over 65,000 clones, about 80% seen once. The sample taken for sequencing was peripheral blood. Every receptor here comes from a woman between 40 and 55 years old with active or convalescent COVID-19. CDR3s include the opening cysteine and the closing phenylalanine or tryptophan. The D gene is left open where the match is weak. The size field is filled for only some rows; it gives once, few, many or a size class.

cdr3_length: 14
d_call: NA
j_call: TRBJ2-7
v_call: TRBV3-1/TRBV3-2
clone_size: few
cdr3_aa: CASRSTGSRGEQYF
cdr3_nt: TGTGCCAGCAGATCGACTGGGAGTCGGGGCGAGCAGTACTTC

cdr3_length: 16
d_call: NA
j_call: TRBJ2-3
v_call: TRBV18
clone_size: NA
cdr3_aa: CASSPLGWTSTDTQYF
cdr3_nt: TGTGCCAGCTCACCCCTCGGGTGGACTAGCACAGATACGCAGTATTTT

cdr3_length: 16
d_call: TRBD1
j_call: TRBJ2-2
v_call: TRBV5-1
clone_size: few
cdr3_aa: CASSFWTGGNTGELFF
cdr3_nt: TGCGCCAGCAGCTTTTGGACAGGGGGCAACACCGGGGAGCTGTTTTTT

cdr3_length: 15
d_call: NA
j_call: TRBJ1-4
v_call: TRBV27
clone_size: few
cdr3_aa: CASSLWGGTNEKLFF
cdr3_nt: TGTGCCAGCAGTTTATGGGGGGGAACTAATGAAAAACTGTTTTTT

cdr3_length: 16
d_call: NA
j_call: TRBJ1-5
v_call: TRBV24-1
clone_size: NA
cdr3_aa: CATSDSSSGGNQPQHF
cdr3_nt: TGTGCCACCAGTGATAGCTCTAGCGGAGGCAATCAGCCCCAGCATTTT

cdr3_length: 14
d_call: NA
j_call: TRBJ2-2
v_call: TRBV7-2
clone_size: once
cdr3_aa: CASSLVENTGELFF
cdr3_nt: TGTGCCAGCAGCTTAGTAGAGAACACCGGGGAGCTGTTTTTT

cdr3_length: 12
d_call: NA
j_call: TRBJ2-3
v_call: TRBV7-8
clone_size: NA
cdr3_aa: CASSFPLDTQYF
cdr3_nt: TGTGCCAGCAGCTTTCCATTAGATACGCAGTATTTT

cdr3_length: 16
d_call: TRBD1
j_call: TRBJ1-2
v_call: TRBV2
clone_size: NA
cdr3_aa: CASASEGGGQGSGYTF
cdr3_nt: TGTGCCAGCGCATCCGAGGGGGGGGGACAGGGCTCTGGCTACACCTTC

cdr3_length: 15
d_call: TRBD1
j_call: TRBJ1-2
v_call: TRBV7-3
clone_size: NA
cdr3_aa: CASSPNRGPNYGYTF
cdr3_nt: TGTGCCAGCAGCCCAAACAGGGGCCCTAACTATGGCTACACCTTC

cdr3_length: 17
d_call: NA
j_call: TRBJ2-7
v_call: TRBV7-2
clone_size: NA
cdr3_aa: CASSLAGGPRANYEQYF
cdr3_nt: TGTGCCAGCAGCTTAGCGGGGGGACCGCGCGCCAACTACGAGCAGTACTTC

cdr3_length: 13
d_call: NA
j_call: TRBJ2-3
v_call: TRBV7-8
clone_size: NA
cdr3_aa: CASSLGREDTQYF
cdr3_nt: TGTGCCAGCAGCTTAGGTCGGGAAGATACGCAGTATTTT

cdr3_length: 16
d_call: NA
j_call: TRBJ2-7
v_call: TRBV18
clone_size: once
cdr3_aa: CASSIVSGGRGYEQYF
cdr3_nt: TGTGCCAGCTCGATAGTCTCCGGGGGGCGCGGGTACGAGCAGTACTTC

cdr3_length: 17
d_call: NA
j_call: TRBJ2-3
v_call: TRBV5-6
clone_size: NA
cdr3_aa: CASSLGPPSGVADTQYF
cdr3_nt: TGTGCCAGCAGCTTGGGACCTCCGTCCGGAGTCGCAGATACGCAGTATTTT

cdr3_length: 15
d_call: TRBD1
j_call: TRBJ2-7
v_call: TRBV7-2
clone_size: NA
cdr3_aa: CASSLGPGGSYEQYF
cdr3_nt: TGTGCCAGCAGCTTAGGGCCAGGGGGCTCCTACGAGCAGTACTTC

cdr3_length: 14
d_call: TRBD1
j_call: TRBJ1-1
v_call: TRBV7-2
clone_size: NA
cdr3_aa: CASAPDRGFTEAFF
cdr3_nt: TGTGCCAGCGCCCCGGACAGGGGGTTTACTGAAGCTTTCTTT

cdr3_length: 18
d_call: TRBD1
j_call: TRBJ1-4
v_call: TRBV28
clone_size: NA
cdr3_aa: CASSLDRGGPKDNEKLFF
cdr3_nt: TGTGCCAGCAGCCTTGACAGGGGAGGTCCCAAAGATAATGAAAAACTGTTTTTT

cdr3_length: 14
d_call: TRBD1
j_call: TRBJ1-2
v_call: TRBV28
clone_size: NA
cdr3_aa: CASSAQTGRDGYTF
cdr3_nt: TGTGCCAGCAGTGCTCAGACAGGGCGGGACGGCTACACCTTC

cdr3_length: 18
d_call: TRBD2
j_call: TRBJ2-3
v_call: TRBV7-7
clone_size: NA
cdr3_aa: CASSLPPSLAEMADTQYF
cdr3_nt: TGTGCCAGCAGCTTACCCCCCTCACTAGCGGAGATGGCAGATACGCAGTATTTT

cdr3_length: 14
d_call: TRBD1
j_call: TRBJ1-2
v_call: TRBV5-6
clone_size: few
cdr3_aa: CASSLGQGLYGYTF
cdr3_nt: TGTGCCAGCAGCCTGGGACAGGGGCTCTATGGCTACACCTTC

cdr3_length: 20
d_call: TRBD2
j_call: TRBJ2-1
v_call: TRBV11-3
clone_size: once
cdr3_aa: CASSQGLAGGPTSSYNEQFF
cdr3_nt: TGTGCCAGCAGCCAGGGACTAGCGGGAGGGCCCACGAGCTCCTACAATGAGCAGTTCTTC

cdr3_length: 14
d_call: TRBD2
j_call: TRBJ2-7
v_call: TRBV19
clone_size: NA
cdr3_aa: CASSMEGTRGEQYF
cdr3_nt: TGTGCCAGTAGTATGGAAGGGACTAGAGGCGAGCAGTACTTC

cdr3_length: 15
d_call: TRBD2
j_call: TRBJ2-1
v_call: TRBV6-2/TRBV6-3
clone_size: NA
cdr3_aa: CASSFSGRFNNEQFF
cdr3_nt: TGTGCCAGCAGTTTCAGCGGGAGGTTCAACAATGAGCAGTTCTTC

cdr3_length: 16
d_call: TRBD1
j_call: TRBJ2-2
v_call: TRBV4-3
clone_size: NA
cdr3_aa: CASSQEGQGITGELFF
cdr3_nt: TGCGCCAGCAGCCAAGAAGGACAGGGTATCACCGGGGAGCTGTTTTTT